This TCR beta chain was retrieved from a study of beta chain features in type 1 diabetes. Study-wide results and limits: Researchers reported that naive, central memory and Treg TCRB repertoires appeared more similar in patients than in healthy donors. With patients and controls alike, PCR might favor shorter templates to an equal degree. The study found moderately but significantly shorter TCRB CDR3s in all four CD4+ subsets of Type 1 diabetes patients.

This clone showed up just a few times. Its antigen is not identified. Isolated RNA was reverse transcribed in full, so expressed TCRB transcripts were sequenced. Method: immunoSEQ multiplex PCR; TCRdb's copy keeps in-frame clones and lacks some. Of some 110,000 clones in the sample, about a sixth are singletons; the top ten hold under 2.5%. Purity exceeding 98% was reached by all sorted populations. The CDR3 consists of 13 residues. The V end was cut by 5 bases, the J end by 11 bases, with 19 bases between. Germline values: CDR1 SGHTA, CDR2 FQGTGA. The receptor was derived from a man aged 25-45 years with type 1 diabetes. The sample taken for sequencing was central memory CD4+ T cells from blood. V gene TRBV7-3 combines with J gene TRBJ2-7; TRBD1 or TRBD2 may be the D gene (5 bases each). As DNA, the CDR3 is TGTGCCAGCAGCCCCCAGGGCGTCCTCGGGGAGTACTTC. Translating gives CASSPQGVLGEYF. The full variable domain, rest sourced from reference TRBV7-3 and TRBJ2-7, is GAGVSQTPSNKVTEKGKYVELRCDPISGHTALYWYRQSLGQGPEFLIYFQGTGAADDSGLPNDRFFAVRPEGSVSTLKIQRTERGDSAVYLCASSPQGVLGEYFGPGTRLTVT.